Shown below are 13 T cell receptor beta chains from a single sample sequenced in a study of PD-L1 blockade in urothelial cancer. Time point denoted: peripheral blood 6 weeks after treatment start. Only in-frame clones appear in the TCRdb table, and some are missing; sequencing was by immunoSEQ multiplex PCR. This table holds under 35,000 clones, 89% found once. Sequenced material: PBMCs, taken around atezolizumab (anti-PD-L1) treatment. Source of these receptors: a man at least 80 years old with urothelial cancer.

The gene calls are TRBV13 and TRBJ2-2; maybe TRBD2 (6 bases). V was cut by 7 bases and J by 4 bases, with 13 bases left in between. The CDR3 is made up of 14 amino acids. Germline V gene sequence: CDR1 PRHDT, CDR2 FYEKMQ (reference sequence). The CDR3 reads CASTWGVGTGELFF. The CDR3 nucleotides read TGTGCCAGCACCTGGGGGGTTGGCACCGGGGAGCTGTTTTTT.

The rearrangement uses TRBV14 and TRBJ2-1; D call uncertain. There are 15 residues in the CDR3. Germline CDR1 and CDR2: SGHDN and FVKESK. The V end lost 2 bases, the J end lost 4 bases, and 12 bases lay between the germline ends. The CDR3, as DNA: TGTGCCAGCAGCCAATTATTAGCATCATACAATGAGCAGTTCTTC. Protein sequence: CASSQLLASYNEQFF.

V and J are TRBV6-1 and TRBJ1-4, with D possibly being TRBD1 (5 bases). CDR1 MNHNS and CDR2 SASEGT come from the germline V gene. V lost 2 bases, J lost 5 bases, and 9 bases lay in between. The CDR3 has 14 amino acids. Written as DNA, the CDR3 is TGTGCCAGCAGTGAACTGGCAGGGAATGAAAAACTGTTTTTT. Its translation is CASSELAGNEKLFF.

The genes are TRBV9 and TRBJ2-1; D perhaps matches TRBD2 (5 bases). The germline V gene has CDR1 SGDLS and CDR2 YYNGEE. This CDR3 contains 14 residues. Trimming shortened V by 0 bases and J by 9 bases, and 13 bases separated the two germline ends. The CDR3 nucleotides are TGTGCCAGCAGCGTAGGGCTGGACTTCAGTGAGCAGTTCTTC. Amino acids: CASSVGLDFSEQFF. Full variable domain (missing parts from reference TRBV9 and TRBJ2-1): DSGVTQTPKHLITATGQRVTLRCSPRSGDLSVYWYQQSLDQGLQFLIQYYNGEERAKGNILERFSAQQFPDLHSELNLSSLELGDSALYFCASSVGLDFSEQFFGPGTRLTVL.

This clone was recorded once. The genes are TRBV7-2 and TRBJ2-1; D may be TRBD2 (6 bases). Trimming stripped 3 bases from V and 11 bases from J, with 11 bases between. CDR1 is SGHTA, CDR2 FQGNSA, per germline. This CDR3 is built from 12 residues. The CDR3 coding sequence is TGTGCCAGCAGCTTTCCTAGCGAGAAGCAGTTCTTC. Residues: CASSFPSEKQFF. The full variable domain, in which reference TRBV7-2 and TRBJ2-1 provide the parts outside the CDR3, is GAGVSQSPSNKVTEKGKDVELRCDPISGHTALYWYRQSLGQGLEFLIYFQGNSAPDKSGLPSDRFSAERTGGSVSTLTIQRTQQEDSAVYLCASSFPSEKQFFGPGTRLTVL.

The chain uses TRBV4-1 and TRBJ2-5, with a tentative D call TRBD2 (7 bases). This CDR3 comprises 16 residues. Germline V CDR1 and CDR2: MGHRA, YSYEKL. Trimming took off 6 bases at V and 5 bases at J, with 22 bases between the two ends. The CDR3 coding sequence is TGCGCCAGCAGTCGCCAGGGGCGGGAGCCCGGCGAGACCCAGTACTTC. Residues: CASSRQGREPGETQYF.

DNA of the CDR3: TGTGCCTGGAGTTATGACGGGGGCTCCTACGAGCAGTACTTC. It translates to CAWSYDGGSYEQYF. The gene calls are TRBV30 and TRBJ2-7; D possibly corresponds to TRBD2 (6 bases). V lost 2 bases and J 0 bases, leaving 11 bases between the germline ends. The CDR3 extends over 14 amino acids. CDR1 GTSNPN and CDR2 SVGIG come from the germline V gene (reference sequence).

V usage is TRBV6-6 and J usage is TRBJ2-7; 7 nucleotides line up with TRBD2. Trimming removed 4 bases from V and 3 bases from J; junction bases left unmatched: 9. The CDR3 covers 15 residues. Germline V gene sequence: CDR1 MNHNY, CDR2 SVGAGI (reference sequence). The CDR3 loop is CASSSTAGSFYEQYF. For the CDR3, the DNA is TGTGCCAGCAGTTCCACAGCGGGGTCCTTCTACGAGCAGTACTTC.

The chain uses TRBV6-1 and TRBJ1-3; 7 nucleotides match TRBD1. The CDR3 is 17 residues long. CDR1 and CDR2 (germline): MNHNS, SASEGT. Losses at the gene ends were 1 base for V and 0 bases for J; bases not matched to a gene: 6. CDR3 in amino acids: CASSEGQGFVSGNTIYF. CDR3 DNA sequence: TGTGCCAGCAGTGAAGGACAGGGTTTCGTCTCTGGAAACACCATATATTTT.

This sequence joins TRBV5-6 and TRBJ2-3; 8 bases match TRBD1. Germline lookup yields CDR1 SGHDT and CDR2 YYEEEE. The junction had 2 bases not matched to a gene; V was cut back by 0 bases and J by 2 bases. The CDR3 covers 15 residues. The CDR3 DNA reads TGTGCCAGCAGCTTGGGGGACAGGTTCACAGATACGCAGTATTTT. It specifies CASSLGDRFTDTQYF.

This chain links TRBV30 with TRBJ1-1, with D possibly TRBD1 on 5 matching bases. Germline lookup yields CDR1 GTSNPN and CDR2 SVGIG (reference sequence). CDR3 length equals 14 residues. Trimming took off 0 bases at V and 1 base at J, with 9 bases between the two ends. CDR3 loop: CAWSVTGGNTEAFF. The CDR3 DNA follows: TGTGCCTGGAGTGTAACCGGGGGGAACACTGAAGCTTTCTTT. The whole variable domain, filled in from reference TRBV30 and TRBJ1-1, reads SQTIHQWPATLVQPVGSPLSLECTVEGTSNPNLYWYRQAAGRGLQLLFYSVGIGQISSEVPQNLSASRPQDRQFILSSKKLLLSDSGFYLCAWSVTGGNTEAFFGQGTRLTVV.

V is TRBV6-5 and J is TRBJ1-1; D ambiguous. The CDR3 is made up of 14 amino acids. CDR1 and CDR2 (germline): MNHEY, SVGAGI. Trimming took 0 bases from V and 6 from J, leaving 11 bases between them. The CDR3 DNA reads TGTGCCAGCAGTTACTCGACGGGTAACTCTGAAGCTTTCTTT. Translated, it gives CASSYSTGNSEAFF.

V is TRBV5-4 and J is TRBJ2-7; 9 nucleotides agree with TRBD2. Trimming at V came to 4 bases and at J to 2 bases, leaving 4 bases not matched to a gene. Germline-derived CDR1 and CDR2 are SGHNT and YYREEE (reference sequence). CDR3 length: 14 amino acids. The CDR3, as DNA: TGTGCCAGCAGCGGGGTAGCGGGAGCCTACGAGCAGTACTTC. Its translation: CASSGVAGAYEQYF.